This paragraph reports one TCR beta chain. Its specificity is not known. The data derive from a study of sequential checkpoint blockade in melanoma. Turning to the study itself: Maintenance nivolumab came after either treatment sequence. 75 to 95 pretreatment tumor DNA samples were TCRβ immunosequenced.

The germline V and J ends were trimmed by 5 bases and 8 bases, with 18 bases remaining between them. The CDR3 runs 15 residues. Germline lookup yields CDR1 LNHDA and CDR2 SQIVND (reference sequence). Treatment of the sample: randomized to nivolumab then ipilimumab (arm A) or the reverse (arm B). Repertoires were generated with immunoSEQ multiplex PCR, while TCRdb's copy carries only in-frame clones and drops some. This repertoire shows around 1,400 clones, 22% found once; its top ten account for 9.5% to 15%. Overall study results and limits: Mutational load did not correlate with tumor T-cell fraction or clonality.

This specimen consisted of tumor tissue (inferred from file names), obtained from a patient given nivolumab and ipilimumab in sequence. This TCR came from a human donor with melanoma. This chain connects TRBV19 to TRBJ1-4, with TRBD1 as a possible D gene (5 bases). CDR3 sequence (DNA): TGTGCCAGTAGTCCGCCCCGGGACCGAAAAGAAAAACTGTTTTTT. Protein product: CASSPPRDRKEKLFF.